This TCR beta chain was observed in a study of OX40 agonist ivuxolimab in advanced cancers. Study in general: Patients were dosed with the agonistic anti-OX40 (CD134) antibody ivuxolimab. Patients with prior anti-PD-1, anti-PD-L1 or anti-CTLA-4 therapy were eligible; approximately 40% had some. Every 2 weeks, patients got intravenous ivuxolimab at one of six dose levels (0.01-10 mg/kg).

This clone was seen only a few times. Only in-frame clones appear in the TCRdb table, and some are missing; sequencing was by immunoSEQ multiplex PCR. This table holds approximately 82,000 clones, roughly 83% found once. Germline V gene lookup returns CDR1 SGDLS and CDR2 YYNGEE. Unmatched junction bases numbered 10, after V lost 4 bases and J lost 5 bases. The CDR3 is 15 amino acids. The material sequenced was CD4+ or CD8+ T cells sorted from blood, taken in a trial of the OX40 agonist ivuxolimab. J is TRBJ2-3 and V is TRBV9; 7 nucleotides agree with TRBD2. The sequence derives from an adult with an advanced solid tumor such as melanoma, head and neck, liver or kidney cancer. The CDR3 reads CASSLRWGGGDTQYF. DNA of the CDR3: TGTGCCAGCAGCTTAAGATGGGGGGGTGGAGATACGCAGTATTTT.